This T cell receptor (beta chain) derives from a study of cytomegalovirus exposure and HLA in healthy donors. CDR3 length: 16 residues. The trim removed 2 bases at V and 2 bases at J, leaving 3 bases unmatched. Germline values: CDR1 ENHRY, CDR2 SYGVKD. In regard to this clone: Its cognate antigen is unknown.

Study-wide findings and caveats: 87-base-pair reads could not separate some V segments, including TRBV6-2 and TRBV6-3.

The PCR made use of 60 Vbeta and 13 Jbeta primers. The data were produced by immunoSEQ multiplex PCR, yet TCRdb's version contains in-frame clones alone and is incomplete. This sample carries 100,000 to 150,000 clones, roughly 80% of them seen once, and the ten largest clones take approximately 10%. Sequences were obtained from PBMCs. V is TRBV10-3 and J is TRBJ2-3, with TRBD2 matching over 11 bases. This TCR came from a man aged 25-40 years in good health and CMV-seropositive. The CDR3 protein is CAISEPGLADTDTQYF. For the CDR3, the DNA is TGTGCCATCAGTGAGCCGGGACTAGCGGACACAGATACGCAGTATTTT.